This is a list of T cell receptor beta chains from one sample in a study of beta chain features in type 1 diabetes. The table came from immunoSEQ multiplex PCR; TCRdb's copy has only in-frame clones and leaves some out. The table includes under 250,000 clones, about 25% detected once. Sequenced material: central memory CD4+ T cells from blood. The source is a man under 40 in good health. The CDR3 runs from the conserved cysteine through the conserved F or W. Fields, in order: D gene, V gene, J gene, clone size, CDR3 protein, CDR3 DNA. D genes are given only for firm matches. The size entry is marked missing in some rows and otherwise reads once, few, many or a size class.

>TRBD1|TRBV7-8|TRBJ2-5|-
CASSLSWAGGGQETQYF
TGTGCCAGCAGCTTATCTTGGGCAGGGGGCGGCCAAGAGACCCAGTACTTC
>TRBD1|TRBV10-3|TRBJ1-5|-
CAIRGQLNQPQHF
TGTGCCATCAGGGGACAGCTCAATCAGCCCCAGCATTTT
>-|TRBV7-2|TRBJ2-5|many
CASSFPNQETQYF
TGTGCCAGCAGCTTCCCGAACCAAGAGACCCAGTACTTC
>TRBD1|TRBV19|TRBJ1-2|once
CASLGTGGGNYGYTF
TGTGCCAGCCTCGGGACAGGCGGAGGGAACTATGGCTACACCTTC
>TRBD1|TRBV19|TRBJ2-2|-
CASELTGVNTGELFF
TGTGCCAGTGAGTTGACAGGGGTAAACACCGGGGAGCTGTTTTTT
>-|TRBV7-2|TRBJ2-3|-
CASSLRQGGTDTQYF
TGTGCCAGCAGCTTAAGGCAGGGAGGTACAGATACGCAGTATTTT
>TRBD2|TRBV2|TRBJ2-6|-
CASSVGSGSSGANVLTF
TGTGCCAGCAGTGTGGGTAGCGGGAGCTCTGGGGCCAACGTCCTGACTTTC
>-|TRBV18|TRBJ2-1|few
CASSPLDGTMFF
TGTGCCAGCTCACCCCTAGACGGGACCATGTTCTTC
>-|TRBV7-2|TRBJ2-1|few
CASMGEVGEQFF
TGTGCCAGCATGGGCGAGGTGGGTGAGCAGTTCTTC
>TRBD1|TRBV6-1|TRBJ1-5|-
CASSLGGRDQPQHF
TGTGCCAGCAGTCTAGGGGGCAGGGATCAGCCCCAGCATTTT
>-|TRBV18|TRBJ2-7|-
CASSPRSQGGNEQYF
TGTGCCAGCTCACCAAGGAGCCAGGGGGGCAACGAGCAGTACTTC
>TRBD1|TRBV28|TRBJ1-1|-
CASHLQTGLAFF
TGTGCCAGCCACCTGCAGACAGGGTTAGCTTTCTTT
>-|TRBV5-1|TRBJ2-7|-
CASSPDRAYEQYF
TGCGCCAGCAGCCCAGACAGAGCCTACGAGCAGTACTTC
>-|TRBV30|TRBJ2-3|few
CAWSPRGDTQYF
TGTGCCTGGAGTCCCAGAGGAGATACGCAGTATTTT
>-|TRBV9|TRBJ2-2|-
CASSPLPGTTGELFF
TGTGCCAGCAGCCCCCTCCCAGGGACCACCGGGGAGCTGTTTTTT
>-|TRBV18|TRBJ1-2|few
CASSPEKNYGYTF
TGTGCCAGCTCACCGGAGAAGAACTATGGCTACACCTTC
>TRBD1|TRBV18|TRBJ1-1|few
CASSPPQGRGTEAFF
TGTGCCAGCTCACCACCACAGGGGCGAGGCACTGAAGCTTTCTTT
>-|TRBV10-3|TRBJ2-1|few
CAISVWSYNEQFF
TGTGCCATCAGTGTATGGAGTTACAATGAGCAGTTCTTC
>TRBD2|TRBV15|TRBJ2-1|-
CATSLRLAGASSSYNEQFF
TGTGCCACCAGCCTACGACTAGCGGGAGCCTCGAGCTCCTACAATGAGCAGTTCTTC
>TRBD1|TRBV5-1|TRBJ2-7|few
CASSLEWTGPTYEQYF
TGCGCCAGCAGCTTGGAGTGGACAGGGCCCACCTACGAGCAGTACTTC